Following are 3 T cell receptor beta chains from one sample sequenced in a study of T cell clonality in common variable immunodeficiency. The protocol was immunoSEQ multiplex PCR, while the TCRdb copy is restricted to in-frame clones and leaves out a portion. Sampling found 80,000 or so clones, none seen once. The sequenced sample was peripheral blood mononuclear cells. The receptors were sampled from a person aged 18 to 69 in good health.

This clone has a count of ten or more. The CDR3 end falls 3 residues outside the read, so it is completed with the germline J gene. V is TRBV2 and J is TRBJ2-7, with TRBD2 identical over 8 bases. J was trimmed by 2 bases and V by 8 bases; bases with no gene match: 2. The CDR3 totals 12 residues. Germline V gene lookup returns CDR1 SNHLY and CDR2 FYNNEI. The covered CDR3 bases are TGTGCCAGCGGGGGACTAGCCTACGAG. This encodes CASGGLAYE. The full CDR3 protein reads CASGGLAYEQYF.

This clone was observed at least ten times. The observed sequence ends 3 residues before the CDR3 terminus, with the missing tail filled in from the germline J gene. V usage is TRBV11-2 and J usage is TRBJ2-3, with D possibly TRBD2 on 6 matching bases. Between the trimmed V and J ends, which lost 3 bases and 0 bases, there was a span of 7 bases. Looked up from germline, CDR1 is SGHAT and CDR2 is FQNNGV. This CDR3 is built from 14 residues. The CDR3 spells CASSFSGSTDTQYF. The CDR3 bases that were read are TGTGCCAGCAGCTTTAGCGGAAGCACAGATACG.

This clone was observed at least ten times. The read finishes 3 residues shy of the CDR3 end, and the germline J gene is used to complete it. The chain uses TRBV5-5 and TRBJ2-2; unclear D gene. Germline-derived CDR1 and CDR2 are SGHKS and YYEKEE (reference sequence). The CDR3 sequence is 15 residues long. Trimming shortened V by 0 bases and J by 1 base, and 7 bases separated the two germline ends. CDR3 DNA (partial): TGTGCCAGCAGCTTGGAACAGCAGAACACCGGGGAG. Its translation: CASSLEQQNTGE. The full CDR3 protein is CASSLEQQNTGELFF.